One and the same sample provided the 30 T cell receptor beta chains below, sequenced in a study of T cell changes during pregnancy in multiple sclerosis. Using immunoSEQ multiplex PCR, the repertoire was profiled, and TCRdb retains in-frame clones only, with some absent. The table lists roughly 90,000 clones, over 80% of them singletons. Source: peripheral blood, taken in the first trimester of pregnancy. The receptors were sampled from a female donor with multiple sclerosis, enrolled in a pregnancy study.

This chain links TRBV7-3 with TRBJ1-5; perhaps TRBD1 as D (6 bases). The CDR3 has 13 amino acids. Trimming shortened V by 4 bases and J by 5 bases, and 9 bases separated the two germline ends. CDR1 and CDR2 (germline): SGHTA, FQGTGA. CDR3 sequence: CASSWGPDQPQHF. For the CDR3, the DNA is TGTGCCAGCAGCTGGGGGCCCGATCAGCCCCAGCATTTT.

This chain connects TRBV7-9 to TRBJ1-1; D is possibly TRBD1 (6 bases). The CDR3 extends over 12 amino acids. The ends were cut back, 5 bases at V and 10 bases at J, with 14 bases in the middle. The germline V gene encodes CDR1 SEHNR and CDR2 FQNEAQ (reference sequence). CDR3 coding DNA: TGTGCCAGCAGCCCTCGGACAGTAGGAGCTTTCTTT. As protein: CASSPRTVGAFF.

The chain employs TRBV7-9 and TRBJ1-1; a weak D match, TRBD1 (6 bases). Germline V gene lookup returns CDR1 SEHNR and CDR2 FQNEAQ (reference sequence). This CDR3 is 15 amino acids long. V shed 0 bases and J shed 1 base, with 9 bases lying between them. CDR3 loop: CASSLASQGNTEAFF. The DNA of the CDR3 is TGTGCCAGCAGCTTAGCGTCACAGGGGAACACTGAAGCTTTCTTT.

The chain couples TRBV5-1 to TRBJ2-5; 9 bases agree with TRBD1. Per the germline V gene, CDR1 is SGHRS and CDR2 is YFSETQ. The CDR3 contains 16 residues. J lost 3 bases, V lost 4 bases, and 10 bases had no gene match. The CDR3 spells CASSRRPGQGEETQYF. The CDR3 nucleotides are TGCGCCAGCAGCCGACGCCCGGGACAGGGCGAAGAGACCCAGTACTTC.

The CDR3, as DNA: TGTGCCAGTGCCACACAGGGGTGGAATTCACCCCTCCACTTT. Protein sequence: CASATQGWNSPLHF. This chain connects TRBV19 to TRBJ1-6; 7 nucleotides line up with TRBD1. The length of the CDR3 is 14 residues. V lost 8 bases and J lost 7; bases outside the gene matches: 8. CDR1 is LNHDA and CDR2 is SQIVND in the germline V gene (reference sequence).

For the CDR3, the DNA is TGTGCCAGCAGTGGACAGGGGGCTCCGTTCGGGGCCAACGTCCTGACTTTC. As protein: CASSGQGAPFGANVLTF. V is TRBV27 and J is TRBJ2-6, with 11 nucleotides matching TRBD1. The CDR3 length is 17 residues. Unmatched junction bases numbered 7, after V lost 5 bases and J lost 4 bases. Germline loops: CDR1 MNHEY, CDR2 SMNVEV (reference sequence).

A note on this clone: The sample contains more than one DNA sequence encoding this CDR3. The chain recombines TRBV19 with TRBJ1-5; D not resolved. Germline CDR1 LNHDA, CDR2 SQIVND (reference sequence). V gave up 3 bases and J gave up 4 bases, with 10 bases separating them. The CDR3 consists of 14 residues. CDR3 sequence reads: CASSIRDNNQPQHF. As DNA, the CDR3 is TGTGCCAGTAGTATCCGAGACAATAATCAGCCCCAGCATTTT.

The J gene is TRBJ2-1, the V gene TRBV4-2; 11 bases match TRBD2. This CDR3 region has 17 residues. Germline trimming cut 4 bases from V and 5 bases from J; bases unmatched to any gene: 10. Germline loops: CDR1 LGHNA, CDR2 YNFKEQ. This CDR3 is CASSPISGGALDNEQFF. The CDR3 coding sequence is TGTGCCAGCAGCCCGATTAGCGGGGGGGCGCTTGACAATGAGCAGTTCTTC.

V and J are TRBV11-2 and TRBJ2-2, with D possibly matching TRBD1 (6 bases). Trimming took off 4 bases at V and 1 base at J, with 13 bases between the two ends. The length of the CDR3 is 16 residues. Per germline, CDR1 SGHAT and CDR2 FQNNGV. CDR3 sequence: CASSSLSGQNTGELFF. CDR3 in DNA: TGTGCCAGCAGCTCCCTGTCGGGACAGAACACCGGGGAGCTGTTTTTT.

The rearrangement uses TRBV20-1 and TRBJ1-1; possibly TRBD1 for D (5 bases). The CDR3 contains 11 residues. Germline values: CDR1 DFQATT, CDR2 SNEGSKA (reference sequence). V was clipped by 7 bases and J by 8 bases, with 14 bases between them. CDR3 sequence reads: CSEGEGSEAFF. The CDR3 coding sequence is TGCAGTGAAGGGGAGGGCTCAGAAGCTTTCTTT.

The rearrangement uses TRBV6-5 and TRBJ1-2; D is possibly TRBD1 (6 bases). Looked up from germline, CDR1 is MNHEY and CDR2 is SVGAGI. This CDR3 is built from 14 residues. The V end was cut by 5 bases, the J end by 5 bases, with 15 bases between. CDR3 sequence (DNA): TGTGCCAGCAGTCCTTGGACAGCTTCTTATGGCTACACCTTC. Translated: CASSPWTASYGYTF.

This rearrangement joins TRBV6-1 to TRBJ2-1; 8 nucleotides align to TRBD2. The CDR3 consists of 14 residues. The trim removed 7 bases at V and 6 bases at J, leaving 8 bases unmatched. Germline lookup yields CDR1 MNHNS and CDR2 SASEGT. The CDR3 region is CASILRGARNEQFF. In DNA, the CDR3 is TGTGCCAGCATCTTGCGGGGGGCTCGCAATGAGCAGTTCTTC.

The rearrangement joins TRBV6-5 to TRBJ2-5; 11 nucleotides match TRBD2. The CDR3 is 15 residues long. V was clipped by 6 bases and J by 5 bases; unmatched bases: 8. Germline CDR1 is MNHEY and CDR2 is SVGAGI. CDR3 nucleotide sequence: TGTGCCAGCAGCGTTAGCGGGGGGGCGATGGAGACCCAGTACTTC. Translation: CASSVSGGAMETQYF.

The chain joins TRBV5-6 to TRBJ1-3, with 8 bases aligning to TRBD1. CDR3 size: 19 residues. The trim removed 2 bases at V and 0 bases at J, leaving 13 bases unmatched. Germline CDR1 SGHDT, CDR2 YYEEEE. The DNA of the CDR3 is TGTGCCAGCAGCTTATTCAGGACAGGGTTCTTATTCTCTGGAAACACCATATATTTT. This translates into CASSLFRTGFLFSGNTIYF.

The chain joins TRBV6-1 to TRBJ1-1; D perhaps matches TRBD1 (5 bases). The ends were cut back, 4 bases at V and 1 base at J, with 7 bases in the middle. The CDR3 contains 13 residues. Germline V CDR1 and CDR2: MNHNS, SASEGT. CDR3: CASSATGNTEAFF. CDR3 coding DNA: TGTGCCAGCAGTGCTACAGGGAACACTGAAGCTTTCTTT.

The rearrangement links TRBV18 to TRBJ2-5; D possibly corresponds to TRBD1 (5 bases). The CDR3 is 13 amino acids. Germline CDR1 and CDR2: KGHSH and LQKENI. V was shortened by 6 bases and J by 5 bases, with 13 bases between the two germline ends. Here the CDR3 DNA reads TGTGCCAGCTCCCCCGATGACAGTGAGACCCAGTACTTC. Protein product: CASSPDDSETQYF.

The V gene is TRBV5-6, the J gene TRBJ1-4; D not resolved. The CDR3 has 14 amino acids. V gave up 1 base and J gave up 5 bases, with 9 bases separating them. Germline CDR1 is SGHDT and CDR2 is YYEEEE. The CDR3 spells CASSLRWANEKLFF. CDR3 bases: TGTGCCAGCAGCTTGCGGTGGGCGAATGAAAAACTGTTTTTT.

The genes are TRBV6-1 and TRBJ2-1, with D perhaps TRBD2 (6 bases). Per the germline V gene, CDR1 is MNHNS and CDR2 is SASEGT. The CDR3 covers 13 residues. Trimming left V 6 bases short and J 2 bases short, with 8 bases between. The CDR3 DNA is TGTGCCAGCAGATGGGGGGCCTACAATGAGCAGTTCTTC. It is translated as CASRWGAYNEQFF.

The chain uses TRBV19 and TRBJ1-5, with 9 bases that match TRBD1. The CDR3 covers 15 residues. The V gene end was trimmed by 7 bases and the J gene end by 8 bases; junction bases not matched to a gene: 12. From germline, CDR1 is LNHDA and CDR2 SQIVND (reference sequence). CDR3 coding DNA: TGTGCCAGTACCCCCCGAGGACAGGGGAGGAAGCCCCAGCATTTT. Translating it yields CASTPRGQGRKPQHF.

J is TRBJ1-2 and V is TRBV6-5; TRBD1 might be the D (5 bases). Per germline, CDR1 MNHEY and CDR2 SVGAGI. This CDR3 region has 15 residues. V was pared by 5 bases and J by 7 bases, with 20 bases between. In DNA form, the CDR3 reads TGTGCCAGCAGTAAACCTTCGGGGGTCATACGTGGCTACACCTTC. Protein: CASSKPSGVIRGYTF.

The gene calls are TRBV19 and TRBJ2-3, with 7 bases aligning to TRBD2. Germline V lookup: CDR1 LNHDA, CDR2 SQIVND (reference sequence). Losses at the gene ends were 3 bases for V and 0 bases for J; bases not matched to a gene: 3. The CDR3 contains 15 residues. The CDR3 region is CASSILAASTDTQYF. Here the CDR3 DNA reads TGTGCCAGTAGTATCCTAGCGGCTAGCACAGATACGCAGTATTTT.

This clone occurred a few times. The chain employs TRBV6-1 and TRBJ2-1; tentatively, D is TRBD1 (6 bases). V lost 10 bases to trimming and J lost 10 bases, with 20 bases between them. The CDR3 contains 13 residues. CDR1 and CDR2 from the germline V gene are MNHNS and SASEGT. CDR3 amino acids: CAILRKGDREQFF. The CDR3 DNA follows: TGTGCCATCCTGAGGAAGGGGGATCGAGAGCAGTTCTTC.

The V and J genes are TRBV27 and TRBJ2-3; 7 nucleotides agree with TRBD2. Germline V CDR1 and CDR2: MNHEY, SMNVEV (reference sequence). V was clipped by 2 bases and J by 4 bases; unmatched bases: 3. The CDR3 has 14 amino acids. The CDR3 loop is CASSLSGVADTQYF. The CDR3 nucleotides read TGTGCCAGCAGTTTAAGCGGGGTGGCAGATACGCAGTATTTT.

The chain recombines TRBV9 with TRBJ2-1, with TRBD2 matching over 14 bases. The CDR3 spans 15 residues. Looked up from germline, CDR1 is SGDLS and CDR2 is YYNGEE. After removal of 5 bases from V and 8 bases from J, the junction contained 6 bases not matched to a gene. CDR3 in DNA: TGTGCCAGCAGGAAGACTAGCGGGGGGGCCGATGAGCAGTTCTTC. Encoded protein: CASRKTSGGADEQFF.

The chain recombines TRBV4-2 with TRBJ2-2; D unresolved. The CDR3 runs to 14 residues. CDR1 is LGHNA and CDR2 is YNFKEQ in the germline V gene. The V and J ends lost 4 bases and 5 bases respectively, with 11 bases between them. In DNA form, the CDR3 reads TGTGCCAGCAGCCCCGAGACACAAACCGGGGAGCTGTTTTTT. Amino acid sequence: CASSPETQTGELFF.

This clone was observed once. The DNA for the CDR3 is TGTGCCAGCAGCTTAGGTGCTTCGGCGGCGTATGGCTACACCTTC. Translation gives CASSLGASAAYGYTF. The J gene is TRBJ1-2, the V gene TRBV13; D is undetermined. Germline CDR1 PRHDT, CDR2 FYEKMQ (reference sequence). This CDR3 region has 15 residues. V was pared by 0 bases and J by 5 bases, with 13 bases between.

V usage is TRBV13 and J usage is TRBJ2-7; D is ambiguous. CDR1 and CDR2 (germline): PRHDT, FYEKMQ (reference sequence). The CDR3 runs to 12 residues. With 3 bases removed from V and 7 bases from J, the gap between germline ends came to 10 bases. The CDR3 reads CASSFLSEEQYF. Here the CDR3 DNA reads TGTGCCAGCAGCTTTCTTTCCGAGGAGCAGTACTTC.

This chain connects TRBV29-1 to TRBJ2-7, with 8 bases that match TRBD1. Germline V gene sequence: CDR1 SQVTM, CDR2 ANQGSEA. The CDR3 length is 15 residues. After removal of 2 bases from V and 0 bases from J, the junction contained 6 bases not matched to a gene. In nucleotides, the CDR3 is TGCAGCGTTGAAACCGGGACAGGAGTCTCCTACGAGCAGTACTTC. Translation gives CSVETGTGVSYEQYF.

The rearrangement links TRBV5-1 to TRBJ2-3; 9 positions agree with TRBD2. Germline lookup yields CDR1 SGHRS and CDR2 YFSETQ. The CDR3 runs 15 residues. V trimming: 0 bases; J trimming: 1 base; junction bases outside the gene matches: 0. CDR3 bases: TGCGCCAGCAGCTTGGGCGGGGGGGGCACAGATACGCAGTATTTT. Protein: CASSLGGGGTDTQYF.

V and J are TRBV27 and TRBJ2-3; 9 nucleotides line up with TRBD2. Germline V gene sequence: CDR1 MNHEY, CDR2 SMNVEV (reference sequence). The CDR3 totals 20 residues. V gave up 8 bases and J gave up 0 bases; unmatched junction bases: 21. The CDR3 spells CASRRSPIQRGASSTDTQYF. CDR3 DNA sequence: TGTGCCAGCCGTCGAAGCCCCATACAGCGGGGGGCTTCTAGCACAGATACGCAGTATTTT.